The rows below give T cell receptor beta chains drawn from one sample of a study of blood T cell repertoires in COVID-19. Using immunoSEQ multiplex PCR, the repertoire was profiled, and TCRdb retains in-frame clones only, with some absent. The table includes some 150,000 clones, 65% to 90% detected once. Source material: peripheral blood. The source is a woman between 45 and 60 years old with acute or convalescent COVID-19. Both conserved end residues are part of each CDR3. The order of the fields is D gene, J gene, clone size, CDR3 length, V gene, CDR3 DNA, CDR3 protein. A D gene is named only where the DNA matches it firmly. Size is stated for part of the rows, as once, few or many counts, or as a class when the clone is expanded.

>-|TRBJ2-3|-|13|TRBV14
TGTGCCAGCAGACAGTCTAGCACAGATACGCAGTATTTT
CASRQSSTDTQYF
>TRBD1|TRBJ1-3|-|17|TRBV15
TGTGCCACCAGCAGAGGCACCCTCAGGGGGTCTGGAAACACCATATATTTT
CATSRGTLRGSGNTIYF
>TRBD1|TRBJ2-7|few|15|TRBV4-2
TGTGCCAGCAGCCTGCGTAGGGGGCGCTCCTACGAGCAGTACTTC
CASSLRRGRSYEQYF
>-|TRBJ1-1|-|13|TRBV5-1
TGCGCCAGCAGCTTGCAGGGTTTCGCTGAAGCTTTCTTT
CASSLQGFAEAFF
>TRBD1|TRBJ2-3|-|15|TRBV9
TGTGCCAGCAGCGCCCGACAGGGTTTCACAGATACGCAGTATTTT
CASSARQGFTDTQYF
>-|TRBJ1-6|-|13|TRBV6-5
TGTGCCAGCAGCCGGCAGGCAAATTCACCCCTCCACTTT
CASSRQANSPLHF
>-|TRBJ2-3|-|11|TRBV9
TGTGCCAGCAGACGGGGAGATACGCAGTATTTT
CASRRGDTQYF
>TRBD1|TRBJ2-3|-|15|TRBV29-1
TGCAGCGTCCAGGACAGGGGTCGCGGTACAGATACGCAGTATTTT
CSVQDRGRGTDTQYF
>TRBD2|TRBJ2-2|-|17|TRBV3-1/TRBV3-2
TGTGCCAGCAGCCAAGAGTTCGGGACTAGCGGAACCGGGGAGCTGTTTTTT
CASSQEFGTSGTGELFF
>TRBD1|TRBJ1-2|-|12|TRBV18
TGTGCCAGCTTACAGGGGGCAGAAGGCTACACCTTC
CASLQGAEGYTF
>TRBD1|TRBJ2-3|-|15|TRBV5-1
TGCGCCAGCAGCTTGGGTCGGGACAGGTCAGATACGCAGTATTTT
CASSLGRDRSDTQYF
>-|TRBJ1-4|-|14|TRBV28
TGTGCCAGCAGTCCCTCCCGGTTGAGAGAAAAACTGTTTTTT
CASSPSRLREKLFF
>-|TRBJ1-5|-|16|TRBV3-1/TRBV3-2
TGTGCCAGCACCCGAATTAGACAGCTCCACAATCAGCCCCAGCATTTT
CASTRIRQLHNQPQHF
>-|TRBJ1-1|once|14|TRBV19
TGTGCCAGTAGTACCATAGGCGGGAACACTGAAGCTTTCTTT
CASSTIGGNTEAFF
>-|TRBJ1-2|-|14|TRBV28
TGTGCCAGCAGTGGGATTAGCGCTAACTATGGCTACACCTTC
CASSGISANYGYTF
>-|TRBJ1-5|-|18|TRBV24-1
TGTGCCACCAGTGATGCAGGGGATGTGGGCACTAGCAATCAGCCCCAGCATTTT
CATSDAGDVGTSNQPQHF
>-|TRBJ1-5|-|15|TRBV5-6
TGTGCCAGCAGCTTGGGACAGTTTAGCAATCAGCCCCAGCATTTT
CASSLGQFSNQPQHF
>TRBD1|TRBJ2-1|-|15|TRBV9
TGTGCCAGCAGCGTGGGGGGACAGGGGTCGTGGGAGCAGTTCTTC
CASSVGGQGSWEQFF
>-|TRBJ2-7|-|14|TRBV7-2
TGTGCCAGCAGCTCAGGACTACGATGGGGGGAGCAGTACTTC
CASSSGLRWGEQYF
>TRBD1|TRBJ2-5|once|15|TRBV5-1
TGCGCCAGCAGCGCGGGACAGGGCATGATAGAGACCCAGTACTTC
CASSAGQGMIETQYF
>-|TRBJ2-1|once|15|TRBV3-1/TRBV3-2
TGTGCCAGCAGCCAACAGGCCGGATCCTACAATGAGCAGTTCTTC
CASSQQAGSYNEQFF
>-|TRBJ1-1|-|12|TRBV7-9
TGTGCCAGCACCGCGGTGGACACTGAAGCTTTCTTT
CASTAVDTEAFF
>TRBD2|TRBJ2-7|-|15|TRBV2
TGTGCCAGCACCGGGGGGGCCTCTTACTCCTACGAGCAGTACTTC
CASTGGASYSYEQYF
>-|TRBJ2-3|-|15|TRBV7-2
TGTGCCAGCAGCTCAACCGGGTCTAGCCCAGATACGCAGTATTTT
CASSSTGSSPDTQYF
>-|TRBJ1-2|-|15|TRBV7-9
TGTGCCAGCAGCGAGGATGGTCCAGTCGACTATGGCTACACCTTC
CASSEDGPVDYGYTF
>-|TRBJ2-3|-|16|TRBV5-1
TGCGCCAGCAGCTTGGCCACCGCGGGGGCTGGAGATACGCAGTATTTT
CASSLATAGAGDTQYF
>-|TRBJ1-4|-|15|TRBV5-1
TGCGCCAGCAGCTTGGCCTCCGGAACTAATGAAAAACTGTTTTTT
CASSLASGTNEKLFF
>-|TRBJ1-2|-|15|TRBV2
TGTGCCAGCAGGAGAGGGCGGGGGCTCGGCTATGGCTACACCTTC
CASRRGRGLGYGYTF
>-|TRBJ2-1|-|16|TRBV7-2
TGTGCCAGCAGCCCGCGGGTGAGTCTGTTGGCCAATGAGCAGTTCTTC
CASSPRVSLLANEQFF
>TRBD2|TRBJ2-1|few|16|TRBV7-9
TGTGCCAGCAGCGAACCCCTAGCGGGATGGTACAATGAGCAGTTCTTC
CASSEPLAGWYNEQFF
>-|TRBJ2-5|-|15|TRBV5-1
TGCGCCAGCAGCTTGGGCCCGGGAGATGGAGAGACCCAGTACTTC
CASSLGPGDGETQYF
>-|TRBJ2-3|-|14|TRBV10-1
TGCGCCAGCAGTGAGTCGCCAGTCACAGATACGCAGTATTTT
CASSESPVTDTQYF
>TRBD1|TRBJ1-4|-|14|TRBV27
TGTGCCAGCAGTTTTTTGGACAGGAGTGAAAAACTGTTTTTT
CASSFLDRSEKLFF